This T cell receptor (beta chain) was captured in a study of regulatory T cells in long-lasting Graves disease. Study conclusions and caveats: Limited samples may have lowered accuracy.

CDR3 regions were amplified by Arm-PCR using iRepertoire HTBI primers to build TCR beta libraries. MiXCR was run by TCRdb on the multiplex PCR reads, yielding one entry per CDR3 protein. The sample contains under 400,000 distinct CDR3 sequences, over 15% of which appear only once. Time point given: newly diagnosed GD, antithyroid drugs for less than 3 months. PBMC-extracted RNA yielded the TCR library. EDTA tubes received roughly 9.7 milliliters of drawn peripheral blood. This clonotype was seen at least ten times. The antigen is not known. The germline gives CDR1 MDHEN, CDR2 SYDVKM. Trimming cost V 6 bases and J 4 bases; bases outside gene matches: 13. The CDR3 is made up of 17 amino acids. Separately, the same data were catalogued under a study of T cells in Graves' hyperthyroidism and ophthalmopathy. Per that paper: The patients, who ranged from 18 to 65 in age, presented with newly diagnosed hyperthyroidism lasting under 2 months. Researchers ran a first-round RT-PCR on the TCR CDR3 using the HTBI primer set.

This clonotype originated in a man aged 35 to 55 with Graves disease. This chain connects TRBV28 to TRBJ1-2; 11 bases agree with TRBD1. Sample: peripheral blood mononuclear cells (PBMCs), taken at new diagnosis, from a patient treated with antithyroid drugs. The DNA of the CDR3 is TGTGCCAGCAGACGGACAGGGGGCGCTTGGTGGGTCTATGGCTACACCTTC. This encodes CASRRTGGAWWVYGYTF.